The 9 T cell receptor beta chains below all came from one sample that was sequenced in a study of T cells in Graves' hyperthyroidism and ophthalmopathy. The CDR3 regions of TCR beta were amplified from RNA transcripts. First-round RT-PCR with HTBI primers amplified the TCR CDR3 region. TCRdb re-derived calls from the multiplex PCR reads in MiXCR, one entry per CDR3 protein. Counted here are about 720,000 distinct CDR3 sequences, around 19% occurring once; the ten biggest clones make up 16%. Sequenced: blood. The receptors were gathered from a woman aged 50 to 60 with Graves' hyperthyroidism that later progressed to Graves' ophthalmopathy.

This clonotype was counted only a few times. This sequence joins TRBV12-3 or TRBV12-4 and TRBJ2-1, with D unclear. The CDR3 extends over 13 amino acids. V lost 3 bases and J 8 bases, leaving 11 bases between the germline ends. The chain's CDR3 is CASSFGHAHEQFF. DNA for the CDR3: TGTGCCAGCAGTTTCGGTCACGCACATGAGCAGTTCTTC.

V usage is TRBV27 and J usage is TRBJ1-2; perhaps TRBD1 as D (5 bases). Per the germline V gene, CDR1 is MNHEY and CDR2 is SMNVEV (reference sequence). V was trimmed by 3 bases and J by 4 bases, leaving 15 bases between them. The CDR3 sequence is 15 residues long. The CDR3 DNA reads TGTGCCAGCAGTTTTTCCCTCCTGGGACTCTATGGCTACACCTTC. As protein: CASSFSLLGLYGYTF.

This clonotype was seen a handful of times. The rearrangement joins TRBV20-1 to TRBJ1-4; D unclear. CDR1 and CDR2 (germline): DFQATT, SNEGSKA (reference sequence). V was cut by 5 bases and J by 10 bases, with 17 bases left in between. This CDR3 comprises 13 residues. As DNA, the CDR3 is TGCAGTGCTCGGACTGCTCAAGGTCGAAAACTGTTTTTT. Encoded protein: CSARTAQGRKLFF.

The CDR3 nucleotides are TGTGCCAGCAGTGATCGGGACAGGGGCAATGAGCAGTTCTTC. Amino acid sequence: CASSDRDRGNEQFF. V usage is TRBV6-1 and J usage is TRBJ2-1, with 10 bases identical to TRBD1. Trimming cost V 3 bases and J 6 bases; bases outside gene matches: 2. The CDR3 sequence is 14 residues long. The germline V gene has CDR1 MNHNS and CDR2 SASEGT.

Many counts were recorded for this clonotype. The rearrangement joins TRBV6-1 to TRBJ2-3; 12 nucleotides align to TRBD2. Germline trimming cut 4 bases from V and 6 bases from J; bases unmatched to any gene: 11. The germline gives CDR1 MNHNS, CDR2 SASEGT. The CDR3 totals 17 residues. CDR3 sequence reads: CASSGPRTSGAADTQYF. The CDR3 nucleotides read TGTGCCAGCAGTGGCCCCCGGACTAGCGGGGCCGCGGATACGCAGTATTTT.

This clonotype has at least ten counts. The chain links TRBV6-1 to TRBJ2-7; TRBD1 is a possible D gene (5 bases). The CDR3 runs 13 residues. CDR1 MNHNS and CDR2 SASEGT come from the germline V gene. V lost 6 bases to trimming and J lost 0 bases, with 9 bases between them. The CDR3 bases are TGTGCCAGCAGGGTGACAGCCTCCTACGAGCAGTACTTC. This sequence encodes CASRVTASYEQYF.

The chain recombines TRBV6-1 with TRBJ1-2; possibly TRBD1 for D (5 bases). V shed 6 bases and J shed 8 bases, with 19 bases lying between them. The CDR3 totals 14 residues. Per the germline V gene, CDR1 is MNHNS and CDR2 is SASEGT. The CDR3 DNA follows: TGTGCCAGCAGAGACAGACCCGAAATTCGGGGCTACACCTTC. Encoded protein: CASRDRPEIRGYTF.

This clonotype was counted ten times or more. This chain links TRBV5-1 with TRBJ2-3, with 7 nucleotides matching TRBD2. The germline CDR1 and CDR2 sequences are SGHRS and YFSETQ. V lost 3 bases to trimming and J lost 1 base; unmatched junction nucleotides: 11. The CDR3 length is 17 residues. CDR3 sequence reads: CASSYNPLAVRTDTQYF. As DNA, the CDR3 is TGCGCCAGCAGCTACAACCCCCTAGCGGTCCGCACAGATACGCAGTATTTT.

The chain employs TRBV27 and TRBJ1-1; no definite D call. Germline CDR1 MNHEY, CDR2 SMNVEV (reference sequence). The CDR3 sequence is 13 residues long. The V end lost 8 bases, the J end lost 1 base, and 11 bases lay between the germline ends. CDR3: CASVGWANTEAFF. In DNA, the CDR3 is TGTGCCAGCGTAGGGTGGGCGAACACTGAAGCTTTCTTT.